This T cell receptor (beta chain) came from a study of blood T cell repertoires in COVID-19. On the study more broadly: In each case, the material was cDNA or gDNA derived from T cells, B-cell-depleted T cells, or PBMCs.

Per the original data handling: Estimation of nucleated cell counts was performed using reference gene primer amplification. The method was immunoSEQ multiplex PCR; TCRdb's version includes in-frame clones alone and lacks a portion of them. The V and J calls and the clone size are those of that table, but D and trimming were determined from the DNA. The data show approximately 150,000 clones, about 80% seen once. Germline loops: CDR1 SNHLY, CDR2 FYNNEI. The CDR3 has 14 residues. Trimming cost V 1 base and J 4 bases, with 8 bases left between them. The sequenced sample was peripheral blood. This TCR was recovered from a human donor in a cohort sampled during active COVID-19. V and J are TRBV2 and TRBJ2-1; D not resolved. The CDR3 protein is CASSEVSLYNEQFF. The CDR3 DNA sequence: TGTGCCAGCAGTGAAGTGAGTCTATACAATGAGCAGTTCTTC.